What follows is one TCR beta chain and its context. The CDR3 has 18 amino acids. The ends were cut back, 4 bases at V and 0 bases at J, with 17 bases in the middle. Germline assignment: CDR1 SGHRS and CDR2 YFSETQ. The data belong to a study of blood T cell repertoires in COVID-19. Study-wide background: Italy, Spain and the United States were the sources of the convalescent and acute COVID-19 samples. PBMCs, B-cell-depleted T cells, or T cells were the source of the cDNA or gDNA that made up the material.

How the authors handled the data: Nucleated cell counts were estimated from reference gene primer amplification. Profiling relied on immunoSEQ multiplex PCR, and the TCRdb table lists in-frame clones only, not all of them. The DNA gave D and trimming, while V, J and clone size come from that table. This sample has 75,000 to 100,000 clones, with roughly 90% found just once. The sequencing sample was made of peripheral blood. This clonotype was obtained from a man older than 75 with acute or convalescent COVID-19. This chain links TRBV5-1 with TRBJ1-6; D not resolved. The CDR3 DNA reads as TGCGCCAGCAGCCCCGCGGGTGCCACGAGCTCCTATAATTCACCCCTCCACTTT. Translation gives CASSPAGATSSYNSPLHF.